This T cell receptor beta chain was captured by sequencing in a study of shared clonotypes between healthy human individuals. General observations from the study: Inspection by rarefaction showed sorted-subset sequencing to be incomplete despite large depth.

Comment on this clone: The target antigen is unknown.

Sequencing used immunoSEQ multiplex PCR; TCRdb keeps in-frame clones, though not all of them. Here the sample spans some 2,500,000 clones, 90% to 95% being singletons. Trimming cost V 4 bases and J 8 bases, with 11 bases left between them. This CDR3 region has 12 residues. Germline loops: CDR1 ENHRY, CDR2 SYGVKD. The clonotype originates from a man aged 18 to 35 in good health. Some clones in this sample may be carry-over from other donors' samples. This chain uses TRBV10-3 with TRBJ1-2; D is possibly TRBD1 (6 bases). Sequenced sample: naive CD4+ T cells from PBMCs. As for subset: CD45RA+ positively selected. The CDR3 DNA sequence: TGTGCCATCAGTGCCTACAGGGAAGGCTACACCTTC. It yields the protein CAISAYREGYTF.